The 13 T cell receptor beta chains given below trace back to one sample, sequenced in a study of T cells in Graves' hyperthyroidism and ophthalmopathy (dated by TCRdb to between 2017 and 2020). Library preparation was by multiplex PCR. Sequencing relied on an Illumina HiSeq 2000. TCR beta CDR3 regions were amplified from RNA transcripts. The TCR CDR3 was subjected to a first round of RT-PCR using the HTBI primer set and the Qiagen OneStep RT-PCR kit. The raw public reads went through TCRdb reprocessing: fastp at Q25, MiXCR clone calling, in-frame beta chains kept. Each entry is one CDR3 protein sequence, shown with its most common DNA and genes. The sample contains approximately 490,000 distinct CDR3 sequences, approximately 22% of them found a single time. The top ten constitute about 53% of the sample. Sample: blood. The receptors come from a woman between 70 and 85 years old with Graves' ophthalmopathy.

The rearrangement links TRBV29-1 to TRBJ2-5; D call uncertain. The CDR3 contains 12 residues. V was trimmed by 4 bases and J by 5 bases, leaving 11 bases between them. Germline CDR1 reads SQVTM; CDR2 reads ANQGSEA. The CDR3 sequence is CSVAVGSETQYF. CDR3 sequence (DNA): TGCAGCGTTGCAGTGGGTTCGGAGACCCAGTACTTC.

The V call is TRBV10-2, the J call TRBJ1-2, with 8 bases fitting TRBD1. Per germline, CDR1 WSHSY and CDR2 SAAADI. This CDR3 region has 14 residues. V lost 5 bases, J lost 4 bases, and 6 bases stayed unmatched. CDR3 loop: CASSRQGIGYGYTF. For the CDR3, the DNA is TGCGCCAGCAGTAGACAGGGGATCGGCTATGGCTACACCTTC.

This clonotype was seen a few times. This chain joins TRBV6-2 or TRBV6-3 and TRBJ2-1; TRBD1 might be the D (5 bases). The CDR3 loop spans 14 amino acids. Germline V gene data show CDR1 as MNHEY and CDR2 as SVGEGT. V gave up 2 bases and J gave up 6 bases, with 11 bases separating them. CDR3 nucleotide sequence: TGTGCCAGCAGTTACCCCCCGACAGCCAATGAGCAGTTCTTC. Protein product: CASSYPPTANEQFF.

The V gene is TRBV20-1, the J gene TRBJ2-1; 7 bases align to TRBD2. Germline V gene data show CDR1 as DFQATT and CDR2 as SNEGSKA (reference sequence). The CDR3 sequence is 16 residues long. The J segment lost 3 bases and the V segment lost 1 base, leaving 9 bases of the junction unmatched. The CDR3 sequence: CSARGGAGTLYNEQFF. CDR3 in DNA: TGCAGTGCTAGAGGTGGAGCGGGAACACTCTACAATGAGCAGTTCTTC.

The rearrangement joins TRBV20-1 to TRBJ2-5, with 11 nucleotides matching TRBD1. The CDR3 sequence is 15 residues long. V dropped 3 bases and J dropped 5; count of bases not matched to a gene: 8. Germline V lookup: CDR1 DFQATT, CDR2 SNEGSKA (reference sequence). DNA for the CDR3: TGCAGTGCTAGTACCGCCGGGACAGGGGGGGAGACCCAGTACTTC. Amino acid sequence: CSASTAGTGGETQYF.

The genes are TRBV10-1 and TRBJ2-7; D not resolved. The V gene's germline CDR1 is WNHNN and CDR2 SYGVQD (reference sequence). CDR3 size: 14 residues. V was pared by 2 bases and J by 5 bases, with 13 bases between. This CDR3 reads CASSEAGYRDEQYF. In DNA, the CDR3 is TGCGCCAGCAGTGAGGCTGGCTACCGGGACGAGCAGTACTTC.

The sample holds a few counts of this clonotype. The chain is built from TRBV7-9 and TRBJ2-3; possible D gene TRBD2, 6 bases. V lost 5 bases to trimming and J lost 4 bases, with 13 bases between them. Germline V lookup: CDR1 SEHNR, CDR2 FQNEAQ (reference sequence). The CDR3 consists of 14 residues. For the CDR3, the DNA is TGTGCCAGCAGCCAAGGAGGGTGGGCAGATACGCAGTATTTT. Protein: CASSQGGWADTQYF.

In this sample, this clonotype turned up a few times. For the CDR3, the DNA is TGTGCCAGCTCTCGATTTGGTGAAAAACTGTTTTTT. Translating it yields CASSRFGEKLFF. The chain carries TRBV11-2 and TRBJ1-4; D call uncertain. The CDR3 extends over 12 amino acids. The germline CDR1 and CDR2 sequences are SGHAT and FQNNGV. Trimming took off 8 bases at V and 7 bases at J, with 11 bases between the two ends.

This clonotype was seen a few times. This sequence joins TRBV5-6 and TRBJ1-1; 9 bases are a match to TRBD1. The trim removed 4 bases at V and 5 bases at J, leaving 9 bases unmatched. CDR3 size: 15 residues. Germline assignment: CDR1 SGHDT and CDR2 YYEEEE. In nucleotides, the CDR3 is TGTGCCAGCAGCCGTCATGCGGGACAGGGTACTGAAGCTTTCTTT. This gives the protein CASSRHAGQGTEAFF.

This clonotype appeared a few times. CDR3 amino acids: CASSFGESQFF. The CDR3 DNA is TGTGCCAGCAGCTTTGGGGAATCGCAGTTCTTC. The chain is built from TRBV7-9 and TRBJ2-1; no clear D. V shed 3 bases and J shed 12 bases, with 9 bases lying between them. The CDR3 loop spans 11 amino acids. Germline V CDR1 and CDR2: SEHNR, FQNEAQ (reference sequence).

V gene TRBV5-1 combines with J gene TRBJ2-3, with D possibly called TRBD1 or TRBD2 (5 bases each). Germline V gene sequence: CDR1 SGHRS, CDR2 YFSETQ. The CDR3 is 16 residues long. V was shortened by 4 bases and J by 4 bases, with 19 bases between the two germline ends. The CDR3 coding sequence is TGCGCCAGCAGCCCTCGGGGCACGAACGCAGCAGATACGCAGTATTTT. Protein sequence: CASSPRGTNAADTQYF.

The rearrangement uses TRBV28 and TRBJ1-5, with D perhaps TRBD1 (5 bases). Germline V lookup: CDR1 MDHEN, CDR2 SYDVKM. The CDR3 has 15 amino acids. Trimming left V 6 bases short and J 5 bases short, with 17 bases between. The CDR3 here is CASRRRGGEDQPQHF. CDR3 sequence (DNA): TGTGCCAGCAGGCGACGGGGAGGGGAGGATCAGCCCCAGCATTTT.

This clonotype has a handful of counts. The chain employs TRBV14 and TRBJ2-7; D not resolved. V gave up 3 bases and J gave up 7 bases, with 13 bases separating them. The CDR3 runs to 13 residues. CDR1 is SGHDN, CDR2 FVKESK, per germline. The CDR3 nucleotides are TGTGCCAGCAGCCAGCTACCTGGTTTGGAGCAGTACTTC. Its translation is CASSQLPGLEQYF.